This TCR beta chain originates from a study of cytomegalovirus exposure and HLA in healthy donors. TCRdb's copy holds only in-frame clones and misses some; the assay was immunoSEQ multiplex PCR. Here the sample spans fewer than 150,000 clones, approximately 84% being singletons. Among the 100 to 150 subjects of the validation cohort, separate from the approximately 670-subject first cohort, were the donors. The source of this sequence is a man younger than 45 in good health and CMV-seropositive. Material: PBMCs.

The CDR3 reads CASSELASGGRNEQFF. The CDR3 DNA is TGTGCCAGCAGCGAGCTAGCTAGCGGGGGGCGCAATGAGCAGTTCTTC. The V gene is TRBV9, the J gene TRBJ2-1, with TRBD2 matching over 11 bases. Germline V CDR1 and CDR2: SGDLS, YYNGEE. There are 16 residues in the CDR3. J gave up 6 bases and V 3 bases, and 8 bases lay outside the gene matches.